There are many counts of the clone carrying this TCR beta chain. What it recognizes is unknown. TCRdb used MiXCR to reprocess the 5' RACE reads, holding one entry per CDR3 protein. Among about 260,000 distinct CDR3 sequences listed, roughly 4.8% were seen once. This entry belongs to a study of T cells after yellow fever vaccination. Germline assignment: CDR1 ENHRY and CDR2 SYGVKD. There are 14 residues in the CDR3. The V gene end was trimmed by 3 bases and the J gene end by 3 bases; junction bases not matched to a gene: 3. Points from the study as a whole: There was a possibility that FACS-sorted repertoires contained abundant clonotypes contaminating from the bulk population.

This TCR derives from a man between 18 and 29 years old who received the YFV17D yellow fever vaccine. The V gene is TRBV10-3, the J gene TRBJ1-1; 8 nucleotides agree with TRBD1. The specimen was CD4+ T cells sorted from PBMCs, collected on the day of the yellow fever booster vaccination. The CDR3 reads CAISDSTGDTEAFF. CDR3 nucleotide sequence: TGTGCCATCAGTGACTCGACAGGGGACACTGAAGCTTTCTTT.